The text below deals with one T cell receptor beta chain. Genomic DNA was employed as the template in profiling TCR beta VDJ and CDR3. TCRdb ran MiXCR on the reads and lists one entry per CDR3 protein. Found here are 100,000 to 150,000 distinct CDR3 sequences, approximately 41% of them singletons; the top ten hold over 2%. Flow cytometry had shown expanded CD8+CD57+ cells in the patients chosen for sequencing. This sample was taken from a study of CD8+CD57+ T cells in acquired aplastic anemia. Material for sequencing was sorted CD4+, CD8+, or CD8+CD57+ T cells (not recorded which) from PBMCs. This clonotype originated in a human donor with aplastic anemia.

The CDR3 DNA reads TGTGCCAGCAGCCAAGGAGTCTCACCCCTCCACTTT. Translation: CASSQGVSPLHF. This sequence joins TRBV4-2 and TRBJ1-6; D gene ambiguous. V was shortened by 1 base and J by 10 bases, with 5 bases between the two germline ends. The CDR3 spans 12 residues. Germline CDR1 is LGHNA and CDR2 is YNFKEQ.